Listed here are 27 T cell receptor beta chains from one sample, sequenced in a study of cytomegalovirus exposure and HLA in healthy donors. It was with 60 Vbeta and 13 Jbeta primers that the PCR ran. TCRdb's copy holds only in-frame clones and misses some; the assay was immunoSEQ multiplex PCR. The sample totals tens of thousands of clones. The material sequenced was PBMCs. These receptors were collected from a woman in her 40s in good health and CMV-seropositive.

The rearrangement joins TRBV9 to TRBJ1-1; no firm D call. The CDR3 runs 14 residues. Trimming pared 2 bases from V and 4 bases from J, leaving 12 bases between. Germline CDR1 SGDLS, CDR2 YYNGEE. The CDR3: CASSVGQASTEAFF. The CDR3 DNA reads TGTGCCAGCAGCGTCGGTCAGGCCTCCACTGAAGCTTTCTTT. Supplemented by reference TRBV9 and TRBJ1-1, the full variable domain reads DSGVTQTPKHLITATGQRVTLRCSPRSGDLSVYWYQQSLDQGLQFLIQYYNGEERAKGNILERFSAQQFPDLHSELNLSSLELGDSALYFCASSVGQASTEAFFGQGTRLTVV.

V gene TRBV7-8 combines with J gene TRBJ2-7, with 11 bases matching TRBD2. This CDR3 has 14 residues. The ends lost 5 bases at V and 6 bases at J; junction bases unmatched: 6. CDR1 and CDR2 from the germline V gene are SGHVS and FQNEAQ. In nucleotides, the CDR3 is TGTGCCAGCAGCGGAGTAGGACTAGCGGGCGAGCAGTACTTC. Protein product: CASSGVGLAGEQYF.

V and J are TRBV27 and TRBJ1-1; D is possibly TRBD1 (5 bases). Germline V gene lookup returns CDR1 MNHEY and CDR2 SMNVEV (reference sequence). V shed 3 bases and J shed 7 bases, with 6 bases lying between them. The CDR3 spans 11 residues. CDR3 bases: TGTGCCAGCAGTTTGGGGGGTGAAGCTTTCTTT. Translating gives CASSLGGEAFF.

The genes are TRBV6-6 and TRBJ1-5; TRBD1 is a possible D gene (5 bases). From germline, CDR1 is MNHNY and CDR2 SVGAGI (reference sequence). The CDR3 has 15 amino acids. V was clipped by 6 bases and J by 5 bases, with 17 bases between them. The CDR3, as DNA: TGTGCCAGCAGGACCCAAAGGGGCAAGCATCAGCCCCAGCATTTT. Its protein is CASRTQRGKHQPQHF.

V gene TRBV18 combines with J gene TRBJ2-2; 12 nucleotides align to TRBD2. Germline V gene sequence: CDR1 KGHSH, CDR2 LQKENI. The J segment lost 4 bases and the V segment lost 3 bases, leaving 3 bases of the junction unmatched. The CDR3 has 16 amino acids. The DNA for the CDR3 is TGTGCCAGCTCACCTGGACTAGCGGGATTCACCGGGGAGCTGTTTTTT. Its protein is CASSPGLAGFTGELFF.

The chain has TRBV10-2 and TRBJ2-5; D unresolved. Germline CDR1 reads WSHSY; CDR2 reads SAAADI. CDR3 length equals 13 residues. V was trimmed by 2 bases and J by 2 bases, leaving 6 bases between them. CDR3 coding DNA: TGCGCCAGCAGTGAGGGCTTTCAAGAGACCCAGTACTTC. It specifies CASSEGFQETQYF.

The chain is built from TRBV28 and TRBJ1-5, with TRBD1 identical over 9 bases. The ends lost 6 bases at V and 6 bases at J; junction bases unmatched: 12. The CDR3 is 16 amino acids. From germline, CDR1 is MDHEN and CDR2 SYDVKM. The CDR3 reads CASSPADRGFIQPQHF. As DNA, the CDR3 is TGTGCCAGCAGCCCGGCAGACAGGGGGTTCATTCAGCCCCAGCATTTT.

The chain joins TRBV6-6 to TRBJ1-5, with D possibly matching TRBD1 (6 bases). Trimming took off 6 bases at V and 3 bases at J, with 12 bases between the two ends. This CDR3 has 14 amino acids. Germline V gives CDR1 MNHNY, CDR2 SVGAGI (reference sequence). CDR3 bases: TGTGCCAGCAGAGTGGACAGAATCAATCAGCCCCAGCATTTT. Its protein is CASRVDRINQPQHF.

The V gene is TRBV12-5, the J gene TRBJ2-1; D remains ambiguous. CDR1 and CDR2 from the germline V gene are LGHNT and FRNRAP. Trimming left V 5 bases short and J 10 bases short, with 9 bases between. The CDR3 is 11 residues long. The CDR3 protein is CASGNLYEQFF. DNA for the CDR3: TGTGCTAGTGGTAACCTATACGAGCAGTTCTTC.

The chain recombines TRBV7-2 with TRBJ2-7; 11 nucleotides align to TRBD2. J was trimmed by 3 bases and V by 3 bases; bases with no gene match: 4. Germline CDR1 is SGHTA and CDR2 is FQGNSA. This CDR3 spans 15 amino acids. The CDR3 nucleotides are TGTGCCAGCAGCTTCAGCGGGACTAGCGGCTACGAGCAGTACTTC. Translated: CASSFSGTSGYEQYF.

This chain joins TRBV4-1 and TRBJ2-2; D unresolved. V shed 0 bases and J shed 1 base, with 9 bases lying between them. The CDR3 covers 16 residues. Germline CDR1 MGHRA, CDR2 YSYEKL. The CDR3 DNA is TGCGCCAGCAGCCAAGAGCCCAACAGGAACACCGGGGAGCTGTTTTTT. Its translation: CASSQEPNRNTGELFF.

The chain joins TRBV13 to TRBJ1-2, with D possibly matching TRBD1 (5 bases). The CDR3 runs to 13 residues. Germline V gives CDR1 PRHDT, CDR2 FYEKMQ (reference sequence). V was pared by 5 bases and J by 7 bases, with 14 bases between. The CDR3 DNA reads as TGTGCCAGCAGCCTTCGGGGGGTCGCTGGCTACACCTTC. It specifies CASSLRGVAGYTF.

The chain has TRBV4-3 and TRBJ2-3; a weak D match, TRBD1 (5 bases). Germline V gene lookup returns CDR1 LGHNA and CDR2 YSLEER. CDR3 size: 17 residues. Trimming shortened V by 0 bases and J by 0 bases, and 13 bases separated the two germline ends. CDR3 amino acids: CASSQEAGFLSTDTQYF. As DNA, the CDR3 is TGCGCCAGCAGCCAAGAGGCAGGGTTTCTCAGCACAGATACGCAGTATTTT.

The rearrangement uses TRBV19 and TRBJ2-3, with D perhaps matching TRBD2 (6 bases). The germline gives CDR1 LNHDA, CDR2 SQIVND (reference sequence). This CDR3 contains 14 residues. The V end lost 7 bases, the J end lost 4 bases, and 15 bases lay between the germline ends. CDR3 sequence: CASTPTRNADTQYF. The DNA of the CDR3 is TGTGCCAGTACCCCGACTAGAAACGCAGATACGCAGTATTTT.

As regards this clone: The junction departs from germline at one end; a sequencing error may be responsible. The chain recombines TRBV10-3 with TRBJ2-3; perhaps TRBD2 as D (5 bases). The V gene's germline CDR1 is ENHRY and CDR2 SYGVKD. CDR3 length equals 13 residues. CDR3 sequence (DNA): TGTGCCATCAGTGGAGTTAGCGCAGATAAGCAGTATTTT. It codes for CAISGVSADKQYF.

About this clone: Compared with germline, one end of the junction differs, possibly owing to a read error. The chain joins TRBV7-7 to TRBJ2-3; D perhaps matches TRBD2 (5 bases). CDR1 and CDR2 from the germline V gene are SSHAT and FNYEAQ (reference sequence). This CDR3 comprises 15 residues. The CDR3 DNA reads TGTGCTAGCAGCTTGGGAGCGTCGGGCCCAGATACGCAGTATTTT. Amino acids: CASSLGASGPDTQYF.

V gene TRBV7-9 combines with J gene TRBJ2-3, with TRBD2 identical over 7 bases. This CDR3 comprises 13 residues. Germline V lookup: CDR1 SEHNR, CDR2 FQNEAQ (reference sequence). After removal of 7 bases from V and 4 bases from J, the junction contained 5 bases not matched to a gene. CDR3 region: CASTQGGADTQYF. CDR3 coding DNA: TGTGCCAGCACTCAGGGAGGGGCAGATACGCAGTATTTT.

As regards this clone: Mismatch with germline at one junction end may stem from a read error. The chain is built from TRBV10-3 and TRBJ2-5; weak D call: TRBD2 (7 bases). CDR3 length equals 16 residues. Germline values: CDR1 ENHRY, CDR2 SYGVKD. CDR3: CASSESRGGGQETQYF. The CDR3 DNA reads as TGTGCCAGCAGTGAGTCGAGAGGGGGAGGGCAAGAGACCCAGTACTTC.

V gene TRBV5-6 combines with J gene TRBJ2-2; D may be TRBD1 (5 bases). Trimming took 1 base from V and 5 from J, leaving 12 bases between them. Germline CDR1 and CDR2: SGHDT and YYEEEE. The CDR3 runs to 15 residues. CDR3 nucleotides: TGTGCCAGCAGCTTGATCAGGGCGCCTACCGGGGAGCTGTTTTTT. It translates to CASSLIRAPTGELFF.

The J gene is TRBJ2-1, the V gene TRBV29-1; a possible D gene is TRBD2 (6 bases). V was pared by 6 bases and J by 6 bases, with 18 bases between. Germline CDR1 and CDR2: SQVTM and ANQGSEA. The CDR3 has 14 residues. The CDR3 spells CSVGCLEGPNEQFF. The DNA of the CDR3 is TGCAGCGTGGGGTGCCTGGAGGGGCCCAATGAGCAGTTCTTC.

This chain joins TRBV18 and TRBJ1-1; D perhaps matches TRBD1 (5 bases). The length of the CDR3 is 14 residues. V was trimmed by 4 bases and J by 2 bases, leaving 11 bases between them. Germline V gives CDR1 KGHSH, CDR2 LQKENI. CDR3 nucleotide sequence: TGTGCCAGCTCACTGCCGGGGGTAAACACTGAAGCTTTCTTT. Its translation is CASSLPGVNTEAFF. Full variable domain (rest looked up from reference TRBV18 and TRBJ1-1): NAGVMQNPRHLVRRRGQEARLRCSPMKGHSHVYWYRQLPEEGLKFMVYLQKENIIDESGMPKERFSAEFPKEGPSILRIQQVVRGDSAAYFCASSLPGVNTEAFFGQGTRLTVV.

The CDR3 loop is CAWRDRGNQPQHF. CDR3 DNA: TGTGCCTGGAGGGACAGGGGTAATCAGCCCCAGCATTTT. The chain is built from TRBV30 and TRBJ1-5; 9 nucleotides align to TRBD1. Germline CDR1 is GTSNPN and CDR2 is SVGIG (reference sequence). This CDR3 is 13 amino acids long. Losses at the gene ends were 3 bases for V and 4 bases for J; bases not matched to a gene: 1. The full variable domain, its missing parts supplied by reference TRBV30 and TRBJ1-5, is SQTIHQWPATLVQPVGSPLSLECTVEGTSNPNLYWYRQAAGRGLQLLFYSVGIGQISSEVPQNLSASRPQDRQFILSSKKLLLSDSGFYLCAWRDRGNQPQHFGDGTRLSIL.

The chain uses TRBV6-6 and TRBJ2-7; TRBD2 matches at 7 bases. Germline V lookup: CDR1 MNHNY, CDR2 SVGAGI (reference sequence). The V segment lost 8 bases and the J segment 7 bases; nucleotides outside the gene matches: 11. There are 13 residues in the CDR3. CDR3 sequence reads: CASGWVGGGEQYF. In DNA form, the CDR3 reads TGTGCCAGCGGTTGGGTTGGGGGGGGAGAGCAGTACTTC.

This sequence joins TRBV18 and TRBJ2-1; TRBD1 agrees at 9 bases. V was clipped by 1 base and J by 9 bases; unmatched bases: 4. The CDR3 consists of 14 residues. Per the germline V gene, CDR1 is KGHSH and CDR2 is LQKENI. DNA for the CDR3: TGTGCCAGCTCACCACGGGAGGACAGGGGTGAGCAGTTCTTC. It yields the protein CASSPREDRGEQFF.

The chain joins TRBV5-5 to TRBJ2-7, with 9 bases lining up with TRBD2. CDR1 and CDR2 from the germline V gene are SGHKS and YYEKEE (reference sequence). There are 15 residues in the CDR3. The junction had 8 bases not matched to a gene; V was cut back by 4 bases and J by 3 bases. CDR3 amino acids: CASSPSGTSVYEQYF. CDR3 bases: TGTGCCAGCAGCCCTAGCGGGACCTCCGTCTACGAGCAGTACTTC.

The genes are TRBV7-9 and TRBJ1-1, with D perhaps matching TRBD1 (6 bases). The ends were cut back, 2 bases at V and 2 bases at J, with 9 bases in the middle. Germline V gene lookup returns CDR1 SEHNR and CDR2 FQNEAQ (reference sequence). The CDR3 is 14 amino acids. The CDR3 DNA follows: TGTGCCAGCAGCTTACTGGACAGAAACACTGAAGCTTTCTTT. This encodes CASSLLDRNTEAFF. The full variable domain, completed using reference TRBV7-9 and TRBJ1-1, is DTGVSQNPRHKITKRGQNVTFRCDPISEHNRLYWYRQTLGQGPEFLTYFQNEAQLEKSRLLSDRFSAERPKGSFSTLEIQRTEQGDSAMYLCASSLLDRNTEAFFGQGTRLTVV.

This sequence joins TRBV2 and TRBJ2-1, with unresolved D. The CDR3 loop spans 15 amino acids. Germline V CDR1 and CDR2: SNHLY, FYNNEI. Between the trimmed V and J ends, which lost 8 bases and 0 bases, there was a span of 14 bases. As DNA, the CDR3 is TGTGCCAGCCAACAGTTAAGGATCTCCTACAATGAGCAGTTCTTC. Translating it yields CASQQLRISYNEQFF. The full variable domain, in which reference TRBV2 and TRBJ2-1 provide the parts outside the CDR3, is EPEVTQTPSHQVTQMGQEVILRCVPISNHLYFYWYRQILGQKVEFLVSFYNNEISEKSEIFDDQFSVERPDGSNFTLKIRSTKLEDSAMYFCASQQLRISYNEQFFGPGTRLTVL.